One and the same sample provided the 27 T cell receptor beta chains below, sequenced in a study of CD8+ T cells in alopecia areata. Reverse transcribed after extraction, RNA yielded cDNA as the sequencing template. Produced via immunoSEQ multiplex PCR; TCRdb's table is partial and in-frame only. The top ten clones hold roughly 25% of a sample with approximately 99,000 clones, 45% to 60% of them seen once. The specimen sequenced was NKG2D-low CD8+ T cells sorted from blood. Receptor source: a human donor with alopecia areata.

This clone occurred a few times. The genes are TRBV6-5 and TRBJ2-5; TRBD1 matches at 7 bases. This CDR3 comprises 16 residues. Germline CDR1 and CDR2: MNHEY and SVGAGI. Losses at the gene ends were 1 base for V and 1 base for J; bases not matched to a gene: 6. The CDR3 DNA sequence: TGTGCCAGCAGTTACTTATATGGGACAGCCCAAGAGACCCAGTACTTC. This encodes CASSYLYGTAQETQYF.

The rearrangement links TRBV20-1 to TRBJ2-1; unclear D gene. The CDR3 has 11 amino acids. Germline V lookup: CDR1 DFQATT, CDR2 SNEGSKA (reference sequence). Trimming stripped 0 bases from V and 7 bases from J, with 4 bases between. In DNA form, the CDR3 reads TGCAGTGCTAGAGATGGAAATGAGCAGTTCTTC. Protein product: CSARDGNEQFF.

This clone has only one observation. The V call is TRBV30, the J call TRBJ1-5; D not certain. Per the germline V gene, CDR1 is GTSNPN and CDR2 is SVGIG (reference sequence). The V end lost 2 bases, the J end lost 5 bases, and 13 bases lay between the germline ends. This CDR3 has 14 amino acids. The CDR3 nucleotides are TGTGCCTGGAGTAGCCGTGGCGGGGATCAGCCCCAGCATTTT. Translation: CAWSSRGGDQPQHF.

This clone was observed a handful of times. V is TRBV19 and J is TRBJ2-1; D remains ambiguous. The ends were cut back, 7 bases at V and 4 bases at J, with 17 bases in the middle. Germline lookup yields CDR1 LNHDA and CDR2 SQIVND (reference sequence). This CDR3 is 15 amino acids long. CDR3 bases: TGTGCCAGTACCCAAGCTAGTGCTCCTTACAATGAGCAGTTCTTC. Amino acid sequence: CASTQASAPYNEQFF.

The gene calls are TRBV7-9 and TRBJ2-1, with 7 bases that match TRBD1. Germline V gives CDR1 SEHNR, CDR2 FQNEAQ (reference sequence). CDR3 length: 15 residues. Germline trimming cut 3 bases from V and 6 bases from J; bases unmatched to any gene: 8. CDR3 sequence: CASSLGTAYINEQFF. For the CDR3, the DNA is TGTGCCAGCAGCTTGGGGACAGCCTACATCAATGAGCAGTTCTTC. Complete variable domain (other parts from reference TRBV7-9 and TRBJ2-1): DTGVSQNPRHKITKRGQNVTFRCDPISEHNRLYWYRQTLGQGPEFLTYFQNEAQLEKSRLLSDRFSAERPKGSFSTLEIQRTEQGDSAMYLCASSLGTAYINEQFFGPGTRLTVL.

This clone was seen once. The chain couples TRBV5-8 to TRBJ2-3; TRBD2 agrees at 8 bases. CDR3 size: 15 residues. The germline V gene encodes CDR1 SGHTS and CDR2 YDEGEE. With 4 bases clipped from V and 0 bases from J, the junction kept 4 bases outside the gene matches. Here the CDR3 reads CASSPGGSSTDTQYF. In nucleotides, the CDR3 is TGTGCCAGCAGCCCGGGGGGGTCTAGCACAGATACGCAGTATTTT.

The chain carries TRBV7-3 and TRBJ2-3, with a tentative D call TRBD2 (6 bases). The CDR3 loop spans 15 amino acids. V lost 0 bases to trimming and J lost 4 bases, with 11 bases between them. Germline V gene data show CDR1 as SGHTA and CDR2 as FQGTGA. CDR3 sequence reads: CASSLTPGEADTQYF. DNA of the CDR3: TGTGCCAGCAGCTTAACTCCGGGAGAGGCAGATACGCAGTATTTT.

This clone has only a few counts. This chain joins TRBV15 and TRBJ1-1; the D is unclear. Germline CDR1 reads LNHNV; CDR2 reads YYDKDF (reference sequence). This CDR3 contains 15 residues. V was clipped by 8 bases and J by 3 bases, with 19 bases between them. The CDR3 sequence is CATEGGRRIHTEAFF. The CDR3 region has the DNA TGTGCCACCGAAGGAGGCAGGAGAATCCACACTGAAGCTTTCTTT.

This chain connects TRBV6-1 to TRBJ2-5, with 10 bases that match TRBD2. There are 16 residues in the CDR3. The V gene end was trimmed by 3 bases and the J gene end by 5 bases; junction bases not matched to a gene: 9. The germline V gene encodes CDR1 MNHNS and CDR2 SASEGT. CDR3 loop: CASSDSGTSVVETQYF. The CDR3 DNA follows: TGTGCCAGCAGTGATTCCGGGACTAGCGTCGTCGAGACCCAGTACTTC.

The chain links TRBV7-8 to TRBJ2-7, with D possibly being TRBD2 (6 bases). CDR1 SGHVS and CDR2 FQNEAQ come from the germline V gene. V gave up 5 bases and J gave up 7 bases, with 9 bases separating them. CDR3 size: 11 residues. CDR3 in DNA: TGTGCCAGCAGCCCGGGAGAAGAGCAGTACTTC. This sequence encodes CASSPGEEQYF.

The CDR3 bases are TGTGCCAGCAGTTTACTCCCTCGCGCCGAGACGCAGTATTTT. Translated, it gives CASSLLPRAETQYF. This chain links TRBV28 with TRBJ2-3; D unresolved. The germline V gene encodes CDR1 MDHEN and CDR2 SYDVKM. The CDR3 covers 14 residues. V lost 2 bases and J 9 bases, leaving 15 bases between the germline ends.

The chain links TRBV7-9 to TRBJ2-5, with D possibly TRBD1 on 5 matching bases. The V gene's germline CDR1 is SEHNR and CDR2 FQNEAQ (reference sequence). The CDR3 spans 15 residues. V was clipped by 5 bases and J by 1 base, with 14 bases between them. This CDR3 reads CASSPRVNRQETQYF. CDR3 sequence (DNA): TGTGCCAGCAGCCCCAGGGTGAACCGCCAAGAGACCCAGTACTTC. The variable domain in full, completed from reference TRBV7-9 and TRBJ2-5, reads DTGVSQNPRHKITKRGQNVTFRCDPISEHNRLYWYRQTLGQGPEFLTYFQNEAQLEKSRLLSDRFSAERPKGSFSTLEIQRTEQGDSAMYLCASSPRVNRQETQYFGPGTRLLVL.

The chain carries TRBV7-8 and TRBJ2-3; D is ambiguous. The CDR3 extends over 13 amino acids. The V and J ends lost 6 bases and 4 bases respectively, with 11 bases between them. Germline CDR1 and CDR2: SGHVS and FQNEAQ. The CDR3, as DNA: TGTGCCAGCAGTTTATCCAGGCCAGATACGCAGTATTTT. It is translated as CASSLSRPDTQYF.

The J gene is TRBJ1-1, the V gene TRBV11-2, with TRBD1 as a possible D gene (5 bases). The CDR3 consists of 11 residues. The germline CDR1 and CDR2 sequences are SGHAT and FQNNGV. V lost 3 bases, J lost 9 bases, and 8 bases lay in between. CDR3 DNA: TGTGCCAGCAGCTTCTCAGGGAAAGCTTTCTTT. Translation gives CASSFSGKAFF.

The chain uses TRBV5-1 and TRBJ2-2; D ambiguous. Trimming cost V 2 bases and J 7 bases, with 6 bases left between them. The germline CDR1 and CDR2 sequences are SGHRS and YFSETQ. The CDR3 loop spans 12 amino acids. Here the CDR3 reads CASSFNDGELFF. DNA for the CDR3: TGCGCCAGCAGCTTCAATGACGGGGAGCTGTTTTTT.

This clone was detected only a few times. This sequence joins TRBV29-1 and TRBJ2-5; 8 nucleotides match TRBD1. V was clipped by 7 bases and J by 5 bases; unmatched bases: 9. Germline CDR1 SQVTM, CDR2 ANQGSEA. The CDR3 is made up of 13 amino acids. DNA for the CDR3: TGCAGCGGCGATGCGACAGGGGTGGAGACCCAGTACTTC. It encodes CSGDATGVETQYF.

The CDR3 nucleotides read TGTGCCAGCAGGAGTACGACAGGGCGAACCGGGGAGCTGTTTTTT. This codes for CASRSTTGRTGELFF. This chain joins TRBV13 and TRBJ2-2, with 7 bases that match TRBD1. J gave up 5 bases and V 6 bases, and 9 bases lay outside the gene matches. The CDR3 loop spans 15 amino acids. From germline, CDR1 is PRHDT and CDR2 FYEKMQ (reference sequence).

This clone was seen a few times. J is TRBJ1-4 and V is TRBV5-1, with D hard to call. Germline V gives CDR1 SGHRS, CDR2 YFSETQ. The V end was cut by 0 bases, the J end by 9 bases, with 18 bases between. The CDR3 sequence is 16 residues long. CDR3 in amino acids: CASSLAPWAAHQKLFF. For the CDR3, the DNA is TGCGCCAGCAGCTTGGCCCCCTGGGCGGCCCATCAAAAACTGTTTTTT.

This clone has a handful of counts. The chain recombines TRBV28 with TRBJ2-1; D is uncertain. The length of the CDR3 is 15 residues. The V gene lost 6 bases and the J gene lost 0 bases, with 12 bases spanning the gap. Germline CDR1 reads MDHEN; CDR2 reads SYDVKM. CDR3 in amino acids: CASSLLRLSYNEQFF. The CDR3, as DNA: TGTGCCAGCAGCCTCCTGAGACTCTCCTACAATGAGCAGTTCTTC.

The chain carries TRBV5-5 and TRBJ2-7, with D maybe TRBD2 (5 bases). Germline loops: CDR1 SGHKS, CDR2 YYEKEE (reference sequence). This CDR3 has 15 residues. V gave up 0 bases and J gave up 4 bases, with 14 bases separating them. The DNA of the CDR3 is TGTGCCAGCAGCTTGGATGGGAGTAGGTGGTACGAGCAGTACTTC. Amino acid sequence: CASSLDGSRWYEQYF.

Details on this clone: The sample has other DNA sequences that encode this CDR3 too. The chain is built from TRBV7-8 and TRBJ2-7, with 10 bases lining up with TRBD1. The V gene end was trimmed by 5 bases and the J gene end by 3 bases; junction bases not matched to a gene: 4. From germline, CDR1 is SGHVS and CDR2 FQNEAQ. The CDR3 totals 14 residues. CDR3 coding DNA: TGTGCCAGCAGCCCAAGGACAGGGGGCTACGAGCAGTACTTC. Translating gives CASSPRTGGYEQYF.

This rearrangement joins TRBV9 to TRBJ2-7, with a weak D call TRBD2 (6 bases). The length of the CDR3 is 14 residues. CDR1 is SGDLS and CDR2 is YYNGEE in the germline V gene. V lost 3 bases to trimming and J lost 3 bases, with 13 bases between them. The CDR3 is CASSGSAGNYEQYF. The CDR3 DNA reads TGTGCCAGCAGCGGATCGGCGGGAAACTACGAGCAGTACTTC.

This clone was found a few times. The chain employs TRBV19 and TRBJ2-2; TRBD2 matches at 7 bases. The CDR3 runs to 13 residues. Germline-derived CDR1 and CDR2 are LNHDA and SQIVND (reference sequence). V shed 2 bases, J shed 6 bases, and the junction held 0 bases outside the gene matches. The CDR3 bases are TGTGCCAGTAGTATAAGCGGGGCCGGGGAGCTGTTTTTT. It specifies CASSISGAGELFF.

This sequence joins TRBV11-2 and TRBJ1-1; no clear D. The V end was cut by 2 bases, the J end by 11 bases, with 15 bases between. The CDR3 sequence is 13 residues long. Germline V gene sequence: CDR1 SGHAT, CDR2 FQNNGV. CDR3 residues: CASSLSRTGVAFF. In DNA, the CDR3 is TGTGCCAGCAGCTTATCCAGGACCGGGGTGGCTTTCTTT.

This chain connects TRBV27 to TRBJ2-7; tentative D call: TRBD2 (5 bases). The CDR3 has 14 residues. V gave up 7 bases and J gave up 5 bases, with 18 bases separating them. CDR1 is MNHEY, CDR2 SMNVEV, per germline (reference sequence). The CDR3 reads CASKSLRGRDEQYF. The CDR3, as DNA: TGTGCCAGCAAGTCTCTCCGGGGTCGGGACGAGCAGTACTTC.

J is TRBJ2-1 and V is TRBV9, with TRBD2 matching over 10 bases. The CDR3 length is 15 residues. Germline CDR1 and CDR2: SGDLS and YYNGEE. V gave up 4 bases and J gave up 3 bases; unmatched junction bases: 4. Here the CDR3 DNA reads TGTGCCAGCAGCCCAGGACTAGCGGACTACAATGAGCAGTTCTTC. Translating gives CASSPGLADYNEQFF.

This clone has just a few counts. The CDR3, as DNA: TGTGCCGGGAAAGATCCCACCGGGGAGCTGTTTTTT. Amino acid sequence: CAGKDPTGELFF. The J gene is TRBJ2-2, the V gene TRBV6-1; D is unclear. V shed 11 bases and J shed 4 bases, with 11 bases lying between them. The CDR3 is 12 amino acids. Germline CDR1 and CDR2: MNHNS and SASEGT.